This paragraph covers one T cell receptor beta chain sequence. Its antigen is currently unknown. TCRbeta library preparation incorporated unique molecular identifiers. TCRdb analysed the PCR reads with MiXCR anew, one entry per CDR3 protein. Among roughly 340,000 distinct CDR3 sequences listed, roughly 16% were seen once. The data originate from a study of T-cell reconstitution after alpha-beta-depleted transplantation in children. Whole-study results and caveats: A year had passed since transplant, and T-cell counts and diversity by then came mostly from newly produced T cells. Roughly two months post-transplant, alpha-beta T cells reportedly originated from several hundred graft clones that had expanded. Surviving thymic progenitors and recipient T cells were the source of high TCRbeta diversity at day 60 in some patients.

The input for sequencing was PBMCs, mostly from graft donor cells, taken 360 days after TCRalphabeta/CD19-depleted stem cell transplant. The clonotype was recovered from a male patient between 2 and 15 years old who had a stem cell transplant for acute lymphoblastic leukemia, so the T cells may come from the graft donor.

CDR3 DNA: TGCGCCAGCAGCCCGGCCCCCGGACTAGCGGGTAACAATGAGCAGTTCTTC. Its protein is CASSPAPGLAGNNEQFF. The chain uses TRBV5-1 and TRBJ2-1; 11 positions agree with TRBD2. V lost 4 bases to trimming and J lost 5 bases; unmatched junction nucleotides: 11. This CDR3 is built from 17 residues. Germline CDR1 SGHRS, CDR2 YFSETQ.